This T cell receptor (beta chain) was sequenced in a study of blood T cell repertoires in COVID-19 (dated by TCRdb to 2020 to 2022). The study in broad terms: Samples covering the acute and convalescent phases of COVID-19 were provided by collaborators in the United States, Italy and Spain. Where available, HLA class I and class II types were taken from metadata supplied by the sample provider and were not determined by assay-based typing. Subjects who had been exposed to COVID-19, were actively infected with it, or had recovered from it provided the deeply sampled blood TCRbeta repertoires that made up the dataset. The prospective study material was composed of cDNA or gDNA derived from T cells, B-cell-depleted T cells, or PBMCs. A freely available public database, intended as a resource for researchers studying the immune response to SARS-CoV-2, is where the repertoires were released. The samples were drawn from the first 160 participants of the ongoing ImmuneRACE study and from some 1,300 subjects provided by 6 global collaborators. The sample metadata nearly always contained a de-identified subject ID, COVID-19 status, age in years and sex.

The immunoSEQ Assay, a bias-controlled multiplex PCR, was used to amplify TCRbeta CDR3 regions from genomic DNA. On the authors' methods: The number of nucleated cells in each sample was estimated by amplification of reference gene primers within the assay. To quantify the absolute abundance of each unique TCRbeta CDR3 rearrangement, sequence reads were collapsed and filtered. Productive Simpson clonality was computed per sample as the square root of Simpson's diversity index over productive rearrangements. Entries here come from immuneACCESS through TCRdb and include only in-frame sequences with V and J called. Some clones fail to appear in such tables; in the studies checked, an unresolved V gene covers under half of the shortfall, and the cause of the remainder is unknown. The D gene and trimming were derived from the DNA, and the V and J assignments and clone size from that table. The sample table contains about 130,000 clones; only one count was recorded for around 87% of them. Around 3.6% of the sample lies in the top ten.

What the authors observed across the whole study: The quantity of clinical and demographic metadata differed by source and by participant and was supplied without curation.

Between the V and J ends, shortened by 5 bases and 5 bases respectively, the junction contains 13 bases. The CDR3 measures 13 amino acids from cysteine to valine. Only the CDR3 region is kept as DNA, spanning 39 bases read in frame from base 1. According to the germline V gene, CDR1 reads SGHVS and CDR2 reads FNYEAQ. About this clone: The antigen this receptor binds is unknown. No clone much larger than this one lies a single base away; base qualities are absent.

Each collaborating institution followed its own protocols to collect whole blood in K2EDTA tubes. For TCRbeta analysis, collaborator samples were shipped as frozen whole blood, as isolated PBMCs, or as DNA extracted from either sample type. The source is an older woman with acute or convalescent COVID-19. The chain is assembled from TRBV7-6 and TRBJ2-7, and TRBD2 may be the D gene, going by 5 matching bases. The specimen was peripheral blood. The CDR3: CASSTSPGNEQYV. The DNA sequence follows: TGTGCCAGCAGCACTAGTCCGGGAAACGAGCAGTACGTC.